This TCR beta chain was recovered during a study of blood T cell repertoires in COVID-19. The overall study: Researchers got acute and convalescent COVID-19 samples from the United States, Italy and Spain. T cells, B-cell-depleted T cells, or PBMCs provided the cDNA or gDNA that served as material.

Original processing methods: Amplifying reference gene primers gave estimates of nucleated cell counts. Profiled with immunoSEQ multiplex PCR; TCRdb holds only in-frame clones, not every one. V and J calls and clone size are as listed in that table; D and trimming were resolved from the DNA. The data contain some 130,000 clones, around 89% of them seen just once; the ten biggest clones take up around 2.9%. Trimming cost V 4 bases and J 1 base, with 17 bases left between them. The CDR3 totals 17 residues. CDR1 is MNHNS and CDR2 is SASEGT in the germline V gene. This chain joins TRBV6-1 and TRBJ2-1, with D possibly being TRBD2 (6 bases). Sequenced: peripheral blood. This receptor was taken from a man aged 55 to 70 with active or convalescent COVID-19. This CDR3 is CASSAPGVRGSYNEQFF. The CDR3 DNA reads TGTGCCAGCAGTGCCCCGGGGGTTCGGGGTTCCTACAATGAGCAGTTCTTC.